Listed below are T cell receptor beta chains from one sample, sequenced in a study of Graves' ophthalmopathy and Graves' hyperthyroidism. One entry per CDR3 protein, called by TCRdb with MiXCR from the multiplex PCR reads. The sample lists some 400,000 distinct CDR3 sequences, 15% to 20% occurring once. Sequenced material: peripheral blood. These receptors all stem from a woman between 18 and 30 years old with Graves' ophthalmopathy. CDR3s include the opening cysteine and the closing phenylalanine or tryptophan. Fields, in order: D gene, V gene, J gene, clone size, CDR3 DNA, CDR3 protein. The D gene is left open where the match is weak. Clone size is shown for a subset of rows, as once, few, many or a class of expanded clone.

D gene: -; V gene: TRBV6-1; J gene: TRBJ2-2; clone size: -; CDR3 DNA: TGTGCCAGCAGCCACCACAGGGTACACACCGGGGAGCTGTTTTTT; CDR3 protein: CASSHHRVHTGELFF
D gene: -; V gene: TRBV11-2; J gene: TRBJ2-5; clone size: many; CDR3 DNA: TGTGCCAGCAGCTTCGGTCGGGGAGGACTTCTCCAAGAGACCCAGTACTTC; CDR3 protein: CASSFGRGGLLQETQYF
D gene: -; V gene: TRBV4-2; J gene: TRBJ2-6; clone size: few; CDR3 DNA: TGTGCCAGCAGCCATACCTGGCCCCGACGAATCTCTGGGGCCAACGTCCTGACTTTC; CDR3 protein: CASSHTWPRRISGANVLTF
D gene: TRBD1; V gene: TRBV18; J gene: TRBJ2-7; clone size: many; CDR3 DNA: TGTGCCAGCTCACTTCCCGGACAGGTCGCGGCCTACGAGCAGTACTTC; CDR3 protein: CASSLPGQVAAYEQYF
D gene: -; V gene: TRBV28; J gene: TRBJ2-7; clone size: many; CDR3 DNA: TGTGCCAGCAGTCCTAGAGGTTTCGCCCTTTCCTACGAGCAGTACTTC; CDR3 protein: CASSPRGFALSYEQYF
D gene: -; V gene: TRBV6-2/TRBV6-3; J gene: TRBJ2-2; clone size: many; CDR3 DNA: TGTGCCAGCAGACGACAGGCGCCCGGGGAGCTGTTTTTT; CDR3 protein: CASRRQAPGELFF
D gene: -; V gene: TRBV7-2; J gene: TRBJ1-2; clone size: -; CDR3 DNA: TGTGCCAGCAGCTTAAGTTGGTCTGGGGGCGATGGCTACACCTTC; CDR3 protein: CASSLSWSGGDGYTF
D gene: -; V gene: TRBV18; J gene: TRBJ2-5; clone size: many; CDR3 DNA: TGTGCCAGCTCACGAGAGGGGGAGACCCAGTACTTC; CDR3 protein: CASSREGETQYF
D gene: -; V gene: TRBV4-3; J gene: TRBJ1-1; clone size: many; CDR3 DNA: TGCGCCAGCAGCCAAGATGGGGCCGGGATATTGAACACTGAAGCTTTCTTT; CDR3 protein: CASSQDGAGILNTEAFF
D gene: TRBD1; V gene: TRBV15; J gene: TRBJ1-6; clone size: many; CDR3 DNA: TGTGCCACCAGCAGTACCGGGACAGTCGGTTCACCCCTCCACTTT; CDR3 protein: CATSSTGTVGSPLHF
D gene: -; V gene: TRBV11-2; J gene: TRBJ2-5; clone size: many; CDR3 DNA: TGTGCCAGCAGCTTCGAGGGATCGGAGTGGGGGACCCAGTACTTC; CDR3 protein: CASSFEGSEWGTQYF
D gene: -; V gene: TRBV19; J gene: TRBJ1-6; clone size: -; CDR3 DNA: TGTGCCAGTCATCAGCCAGGGAACTATAATTCACCCCTCCACTTT; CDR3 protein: CASHQPGNYNSPLHF
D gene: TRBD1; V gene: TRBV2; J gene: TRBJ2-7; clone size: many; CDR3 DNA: TGTGCCAGTGCCGTGGGACAGGGGGGCGAGCAGTACTTC; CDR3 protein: CASAVGQGGEQYF
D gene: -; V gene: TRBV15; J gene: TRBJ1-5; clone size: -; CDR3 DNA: TGTGCCACCAGCATTGGGGAGAGCAATCAGCCCCAGCATTTT; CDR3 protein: CATSIGESNQPQHF
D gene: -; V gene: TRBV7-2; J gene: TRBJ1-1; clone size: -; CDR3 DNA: TGTGCCAGCAGCCCTACTCCAGGTGGGGGGTCGGCTTTCTTT; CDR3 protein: CASSPTPGGGSAFF
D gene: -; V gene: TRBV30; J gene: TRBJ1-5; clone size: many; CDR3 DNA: TGTGCCTGGAGTGAGGGGGGTAAGCTCCAGCATTTT; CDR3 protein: CAWSEGGKLQHF